This T cell receptor beta chain was observed in a study of shared clonotypes between healthy human individuals. Points from the study as a whole: Non-shared clonotypes had lower generation probabilities than those shared by all four donors.

In the naive CD8 group, cells lacked CD45RO and were positively selected for CCR7, so terminally differentiated effector memory CD45RA+ cells were left out. Every subset had its genomic DNA shared out evenly among several immunoSEQ plates. It was roughly 190 ng DNA, 30,000 or so T cell genomes, that sorted-subset replicate PCRs used. Repertoires were generated with immunoSEQ multiplex PCR, while TCRdb's copy carries only in-frame clones and drops some. The repertoire has hundreds of thousands of clones, 98% of them found once; the top ten carry 0.3% to 0.35%. Germline assignment: CDR1 SEHNR and CDR2 FQNEAQ (reference sequence). CDR3 length: 18 amino acids. With V trimmed by 5 bases and J by 0 bases, 8 bases remained unmatched. To note about this clone: The antigen is not known.

The TCR originated in a man in his thirties or forties in good health. The chain recombines TRBV7-9 with TRBJ2-1; 12 bases align to TRBD2. Sequenced: naive CD8+ T cells sorted from blood. The CDR3 DNA follows: TGTGCCAGCAGCCCGTGGACTAGCGGGGCCTTCTCCTACAATGAGCAGTTCTTC. This translates into CASSPWTSGAFSYNEQFF.